This T cell receptor (beta chain) was captured in a study of early stage breast cancer tumors. Blood replicates held 0.5 ug DNA, tumor or normal breast 1.5 ug, two each. This table comes from immunoSEQ multiplex PCR, and its TCRdb copy is limited to in-frame clones, with some not included. The sample consists of about 31,000 clones, over 70% of them appearing once. J was trimmed by 5 bases and V by 4 bases; bases with no gene match: 7. This CDR3 has 16 residues. CDR1 is SGHAT, CDR2 FQDESV, per germline (reference sequence). The chain joins TRBV11-1 to TRBJ2-1; 11 positions agree with TRBD2. Sequencing was carried out using breast tumor tissue. The TCR sequence derives from a person in their twenties or thirties with breast cancer. Here the CDR3 reads CASSSPGTSGHNEQFF. The CDR3 nucleotides are TGTGCCAGCAGCTCCCCGGGGACTAGCGGCCACAATGAGCAGTTCTTC.